This T cell receptor beta chain originates from a study of PD-1 blockade in classical Hodgkin lymphoma. All patients experienced relapse after autologous stem cell transplantation, and brentuximab vedotin exposure was variable. The data were produced by immunoSEQ multiplex PCR, yet TCRdb's version contains in-frame clones alone and is incomplete. The repertoire holds about 85,000 clones, with 85% to 95% as singletons. J was trimmed by 1 base and V by 0 bases; bases with no gene match: 17. Germline V CDR1 and CDR2: SGDLS, YYNGEE. This CDR3 spans 22 amino acids. The receptor was derived from a human donor with classical Hodgkin lymphoma. The V call is TRBV9, the J call TRBJ2-3, with 13 bases lining up with TRBD2. The source material was peripheral blood mononuclear cells (PBMCs), sampled before the second cycle of nivolumab. Here the CDR3 DNA reads TGTGCCAGCAGCGTAGAGGACGGCAGACTAGCGGGAGGTGAGGGGGGCACAGATACGCAGTATTTT. Protein product: CASSVEDGRLAGGEGGTDTQYF.